What follows describes a single T cell receptor beta chain. The antigen remains unidentified. This entry is derived from a study of metastatic and nonmetastatic thyroid tumors. Whole-study context: Both malignant and benign thyroid patients supplied peripheral blood and tumor or nodule tissue samples, across which the repertoires of these patients were then compared. Study-wide results and caveats: Reports indicated that malignant thyroid tumors showed significantly higher TCR beta diversity than benign nodules did, in blood and tumor.

Trimming shortened V by 5 bases and J by 4 bases, and 11 bases separated the two germline ends. CDR1 and CDR2 (germline): GTSNPN, SVGIG (reference sequence). CDR3 length: 12 amino acids. Authors' data handling: Construction of a distant-metastasis classifier for papillary thyroid cancer relied on CDR3 differences across clinicopathological groups. TCRdb redid the clone calls on the PCR reads using MiXCR. Clone size and V and J calls follow TCRdb, not the original study. Here the sample spans under 15,000 clones, approximately 27% being singletons. All patients reached thyroid surgery having received no treatment beforehand.

The material sequenced was tumor tissue. The chain is built from TRBV30 and TRBJ1-2; possibly TRBD1 for D (6 bases). This TCR derives from a female donor with papillary thyroid cancer or a benign thyroid nodule (not recorded which). Some clones in this sample may be carry-over from other donors' samples. In nucleotides, the CDR3 is TGTGCCTGGTCGAGGGGGGGCTATGGCTACACCTTC. It encodes CAWSRGGYGYTF.